This TCR beta chain comes out of a study of cytomegalovirus exposure and HLA in healthy donors. Study summary: The study's early data release held 80 million to 95 million unique TCRs from HLA-typed donors. Findings and limits, study-wide: Roughly uniform depth of sequencing across donors was assumed in presence/absence analyses. A missense DCLRE1C variant was associated with V- and J-gene trimming of TCR beta chains in a later analysis, and an independent cohort replicated the association. The study recorded 150 to 200 TCR beta chains that were cytomegalovirus-associated.

Germline assignment: CDR1 SQVTM and CDR2 ANQGSEA. The J segment lost 6 bases and the V segment lost 5 bases, leaving 5 bases of the junction unmatched. This CDR3 comprises 12 residues. To note about this clone: The antigen remains unidentified.

Use of 60 Vbeta and 13 Jbeta primers characterized the PCR. The assay was immunoSEQ multiplex PCR, and TCRdb's table has in-frame clones only and misses some. The sample lists roughly 86,000 clones; just over 70% were seen once. V usage is TRBV29-1 and J usage is TRBJ1-1; TRBD1 aligns across 8 bases. Sample: PBMCs. The sequence derives from a man in his 60s in good health and CMV-seronegative. The CDR3 DNA follows: TGCAGCGTTCGGACAGGGCGGGCTGAAGCTTTCTTT. It is translated as CSVRTGRAEAFF.